The 5 T cell receptor beta chains reported below all come from one sample, sequenced in a study of glioma-infiltrating T cells after dendritic cell vaccination. The method was immunoSEQ multiplex PCR; TCRdb's version includes in-frame clones alone and lacks a portion of them. The data contain about 82,000 clones, roughly 90% of them singletons. This specimen consisted of blood, obtained before dendritic cell vaccination. These receptors all stem from a human donor with glioblastoma.

A single count supports this clone. The chain has TRBV10-3 and TRBJ2-3, with TRBD2 as a possible D gene (6 bases). Trimming cost V 4 bases and J 0 bases, with 8 bases left between them. The length of the CDR3 is 14 residues. Germline CDR1 reads ENHRY; CDR2 reads SYGVKD. CDR3 nucleotide sequence: TGTGCCATCAGTGGGGCGGGGAGCACAGATACGCAGTATTTT. Its protein is CAISGAGSTDTQYF.

The CDR3 sequence is CASSVVGGPYNEQFF. The CDR3 coding sequence is TGTGCCAGCAGCGTAGTAGGGGGCCCCTACAATGAGCAGTTCTTC. The J gene is TRBJ2-1, the V gene TRBV9; 7 bases map to TRBD1. Germline V gene lookup returns CDR1 SGDLS and CDR2 YYNGEE. V was pared by 0 bases and J by 2 bases, with 2 bases of the junction left unmatched. The CDR3 is made up of 15 amino acids.

This clone occurred once. The CDR3 region has the DNA TGTGCCAGCAGTGAAGCGCTTCGGCTAGCCGTCACAGATACGCAGTATTTT. It specifies CASSEALRLAVTDTQYF. The genes are TRBV2 and TRBJ2-3, with D tentatively TRBD2 (5 bases). This CDR3 is 17 amino acids long. With 0 bases removed from V and 2 bases from J, the gap between germline ends came to 15 bases. Germline values: CDR1 SNHLY, CDR2 FYNNEI.

This chain joins TRBV10-3 and TRBJ2-5; 7 nucleotides align to TRBD1. V shed 4 bases, J shed 1 base, and the junction held 3 bases outside the gene matches. In germline, CDR1 is ENHRY, CDR2 SYGVKD. There are 14 residues in the CDR3. CDR3 sequence: CAISGQGPQETQYF. The CDR3, as DNA: TGTGCCATCAGTGGACAGGGACCCCAAGAGACCCAGTACTTC.

The CDR3 nucleotides read TGTGCCTGGAGTGTAGCAGGGGGTGGTGAAAAACTGTTTTTT. Translating it yields CAWSVAGGGEKLFF. The chain carries TRBV30 and TRBJ1-4; 7 bases line up with TRBD1. Germline loops: CDR1 GTSNPN, CDR2 SVGIG (reference sequence). CDR3 length: 14 residues. V trimming: 0 bases; J trimming: 7 bases; junction bases outside the gene matches: 5.